This is a list of T cell receptor beta chains from one sample in a study of cytotoxic CD8 clonotypes in ibrutinib-treated CLL. Assay: immunoSEQ multiplex PCR; the TCRdb copy retains only in-frame clones and omits some. The sample has approximately 200,000 clones, around 72% seen once. This specimen was PBMCs, taken after 24 months of ibrutinib treatment. The receptors stem from a human donor with chronic lymphocytic leukemia. CDR3s include the opening cysteine and the closing phenylalanine or tryptophan. A D gene is named only where the DNA matches it firmly. The size entry is marked missing in some rows and otherwise reads once, few, many or a size class.

V,J,D,size,DNA,CDR3
TRBV28,TRBJ1-2,NA,NA,TGTGCCAGCAGATGGGAGGGTGACTATGGCTACACCTTC,CASRWEGDYGYTF
TRBV5-6,TRBJ2-7,NA,NA,TGTGCCAGCAGCTTGCAGACAGGGAGGAATTACGAGCAGTACTTC,CASSLQTGRNYEQYF
TRBV10-3,TRBJ1-2,TRBD1,once,TGTGCCATCAATCAGGGGGACAGACCCTATGGCTACACCTTC,CAINQGDRPYGYTF
TRBV10-1,TRBJ1-2,NA,NA,TGCGCCAGCAGTCGAAGACAGTTCGACTATGGCTACACCTTC,CASSRRQFDYGYTF
TRBV2,TRBJ2-5,NA,NA,TGTGCCAGCAGTGAAGACGCCGGTTTCCAAGAGACCCAGTACTTC,CASSEDAGFQETQYF
TRBV7-9,TRBJ1-4,TRBD1,NA,TGTGCCAGCAGACGTGGACAGGAAGAAAAACTGTTTTTT,CASRRGQEEKLFF
TRBV27,TRBJ2-7,TRBD2,NA,TGTGCCAGCAGTGTTATGGGACTAGCGGTTGAGTACGAGCAGTACTTC,CASSVMGLAVEYEQYF
TRBV5-1,TRBJ2-5,NA,NA,TGCGCCAGCAGCCTGCGGAATGGGGAGACCCAGTACTTC,CASSLRNGETQYF
TRBV5-1,TRBJ2-2,TRBD1,NA,TGCGCCAGCAGCCTCGGACAGGGCACGGTGAGAGCCGGGGAGCTGTTTTTT,CASSLGQGTVRAGELFF
TRBV2,TRBJ2-3,TRBD2,NA,TGTGCCAGCAGTATCGGGACTAGCGGGATTGCAGATACGCAGTATTTT,CASSIGTSGIADTQYF
TRBV18,TRBJ1-5,NA,NA,TGTGCCAGCTCAAATAGCAATCAGCCCCAGCATTTT,CASSNSNQPQHF
TRBV9,TRBJ2-7,TRBD2,NA,TGTGCCAGCAGCTTTAGCGGGAGGTGGTCCTACGAGCAGTACTTC,CASSFSGRWSYEQYF
TRBV5-6,TRBJ2-3,TRBD1,NA,TGTGCCAGCAGCTTGGCCTCCCTAGGACAGGGCCTAGCGCATACGCAGTATTTT,CASSLASLGQGLAHTQYF
TRBV5-4,TRBJ2-5,NA,few,TGTGCCAGCAGCTTGGCGGGGGAGAGAGAGACCCAGTACTTC,CASSLAGERETQYF
TRBV4-3,TRBJ1-2,NA,NA,TGCGCCAGCAGCCAAGGGACCTGGGCCCGGTATGGCTACACCTTC,CASSQGTWARYGYTF
TRBV4-3,TRBJ1-1,NA,NA,TGCGCCAGCAGCCAAGATCCCCCGCCAGGAGACACTGAAGCTTTCTTT,CASSQDPPPGDTEAFF
TRBV9,TRBJ2-1,TRBD1,NA,TGTGCCAGCAGCGTAGCTAGGGACAGGGCCTCCTACAATGAGCAGTTCTTC,CASSVARDRASYNEQFF
TRBV29-1,TRBJ2-3,NA,NA,TGCAGCGTTACGGACACGGATACGCAGTATTTT,CSVTDTDTQYF
TRBV5-3,TRBJ2-7,TRBD2,few,TGTGCCAGCAGCTCCATAGCGGGGACCTACGAGCAGTACTTC,CASSSIAGTYEQYF
TRBV6-1,TRBJ2-3,NA,NA,TGTGCCAGCAGTGACCGGGGCCCGACAGATACGCAGTATTTT,CASSDRGPTDTQYF
TRBV18,TRBJ1-4,TRBD1,NA,TGTGCCAGCTCACAGGGACAGTCTAATGAAAAACTGTTTTTT,CASSQGQSNEKLFF
TRBV9,TRBJ2-1,TRBD2,NA,TGTGCCAGCAGCGTAGCTGGCGGGAGTACCTACAATGAGCAGTTCTTC,CASSVAGGSTYNEQFF
TRBV4-1,TRBJ2-7,NA,NA,TGCGCCAGCAGCCAAGGACTAGGTGGGTCTGAGCAGTACTTC,CASSQGLGGSEQYF
TRBV4-2,TRBJ2-5,TRBD1,NA,TGTGCCAGCAGCCAAGTCCACAGGGGCTCTGAAGAGACCCAGTACTTC,CASSQVHRGSEETQYF
TRBV2,TRBJ2-7,NA,NA,TGTGCCAGCAGTGAGGGGGTATACGAGCAGTACTTC,CASSEGVYEQYF
TRBV11-3,TRBJ2-2,NA,NA,TGTGCCAGCAGCTCCAACACCGGGGAGCTGTTTTTT,CASSSNTGELFF
TRBV20-1,TRBJ2-1,TRBD1,NA,TGCAGTGCTAGCCGGACAGGCGAGCAGTTCTTC,CSASRTGEQFF
TRBV7-9,TRBJ1-5,NA,NA,TGTGCCAGCAGCTTTCTTATGGGGCCCCAGCATTTT,CASSFLMGPQHF
TRBV29-1,TRBJ1-2,NA,NA,TGCAGCGTTGATTTGAGCTATGGCTACACCTTC,CSVDLSYGYTF
TRBV27,TRBJ2-5,NA,few,TGTGCCAGCAGTTTATACCTACTTTTCAAATCCCGGTACTTC,CASSLYLLFKSRYF
TRBV4-3,TRBJ2-2,TRBD2,NA,TGCGCCAGCAGCCAGGTAGCGGGAGCGAACACCGGGGAGCTGTTTTTT,CASSQVAGANTGELFF
TRBV7-9,TRBJ2-5,NA,few,TGTGCCAGCAGCTCATTGGACAGCCAAGAATGGGAGACCCAGTACTTC,CASSSLDSQEWETQYF
TRBV14,TRBJ2-6,TRBD2,NA,TGTGCCAGCAGCCCGACTAGCGGATTTTCTGGGGCCAACGTCCTGACTTTC,CASSPTSGFSGANVLTF
TRBV4-3,TRBJ2-7,NA,NA,TGCGCCAGCAGCCAAGATTTGGAATACCCAATGCAGTCCTACGAGCAGTACTTC,CASSQDLEYPMQSYEQYF
TRBV20-1,TRBJ1-4,NA,few,TGCAGTGCTAGTCTCAGGGAAAAACTGTTTTTT,CSASLREKLFF
TRBV19,TRBJ1-5,NA,NA,TGTGCCAGTAGCCCGGACACTTGGGTAAATCAGCCCCAGCATTTT,CASSPDTWVNQPQHF
TRBV2,TRBJ2-7,NA,NA,TGTGCCAGCAGTGACAGGGCCTACTACGAGCAGTACTTC,CASSDRAYYEQYF
TRBV7-2,TRBJ2-3,NA,NA,TGTGCCAGCAGCTTAGCGGGGGGCACAGATACGCAGTATTTT,CASSLAGGTDTQYF
TRBV29-1,TRBJ2-5,TRBD2,NA,TGCAGCGTTGATCTAGCGGGAGAGACCCAGTACTTC,CSVDLAGETQYF
TRBV4-3,TRBJ2-7,TRBD1,NA,TGCGCCAGCAGCCCCTCCGGACAGGGTTCCTACGAGCAGTACTTC,CASSPSGQGSYEQYF
TRBV7-8,TRBJ1-5,NA,NA,TGTGCCAGCAGCTTAGATGGCAATCAGCCCCAGCATTTT,CASSLDGNQPQHF
TRBV18,TRBJ1-1,NA,NA,TGTGCCAGCTCAACGACAGATTTGAACACTGAAGCTTTCTTT,CASSTTDLNTEAFF